A selection of T cell receptor beta chains follows, all from one sample in a study of blood T cells in healthy people across ages. TCRdb independently ran MiXCR on the 5' RACE reads; one entry per CDR3 protein. The repertoire holds hundreds of thousands of distinct CDR3 sequences, with around 50% as singletons. The specimen sequenced was blood. Source of these receptors: a man aged 35-49 years in good health. Each CDR3 is given with its conserved first and last residue. D genes are given only for firm matches. The size of a clone is reported for some rows only, either as once, few or many, or as a class for expanded clones.

cdr3_nt: TGTGCCAGCAGTTGGGGGTACAATGAGCAGTTCTTC
cdr3_aa: CASSWGYNEQFF
d_call: .
clone_size: .
v_call: TRBV6-5
j_call: TRBJ2-1

cdr3_nt: TGTGCCAGCAGCTTCCCAGGACAGCGGGCCACAGATACGCAGTATTTT
cdr3_aa: CASSFPGQRATDTQYF
d_call: .
clone_size: once
v_call: TRBV7-2
j_call: TRBJ2-3

cdr3_nt: TGTGCCAGCAGCCCTGGGACAGGGGGTGTCACAGATACGCAGTATTTT
cdr3_aa: CASSPGTGGVTDTQYF
d_call: TRBD1
clone_size: .
v_call: TRBV28
j_call: TRBJ2-3

cdr3_nt: TGTGCCAGTAACCAACTTAGCCCTCTGCGGGAGACCCAGTACTTC
cdr3_aa: CASNQLSPLRETQYF
d_call: .
clone_size: .
v_call: TRBV6-2/TRBV6-3
j_call: TRBJ2-5

cdr3_nt: TGCGCCAGCAGCTTGGCGGGACTAGTTTTGGATGAGCAGTTCTTC
cdr3_aa: CASSLAGLVLDEQFF
d_call: TRBD2
clone_size: few
v_call: TRBV5-1
j_call: TRBJ2-1

cdr3_nt: TGTGCCAGCGGGGCGCCAGGGGAAGAGACCCAGTACTTC
cdr3_aa: CASGAPGEETQYF
d_call: .
clone_size: .
v_call: TRBV6-6
j_call: TRBJ2-5

cdr3_nt: TGTGCCAGCAGCCCACGACAGCTAATTACTACTAGCACAGATACGCAGTATTTT
cdr3_aa: CASSPRQLITTSTDTQYF
d_call: .
clone_size: .
v_call: TRBV9
j_call: TRBJ2-3

cdr3_nt: TGTGCCAGCAGCCCAGGGGGGGCCTCCTACGAGCAGTACTTC
cdr3_aa: CASSPGGASYEQYF
d_call: .
clone_size: .
v_call: TRBV7-9
j_call: TRBJ2-7

cdr3_nt: TGCAGCGTGAACAGGGACGGCTCCTACAATGAGCAGTTCTTC
cdr3_aa: CSVNRDGSYNEQFF
d_call: .
clone_size: .
v_call: TRBV29-1
j_call: TRBJ2-1

cdr3_nt: TGCGCCAGCAGCTTGGCCTCAACGGCTAACGGACAAGAGACCCAGTACTTC
cdr3_aa: CASSLASTANGQETQYF
d_call: .
clone_size: few
v_call: TRBV5-1
j_call: TRBJ2-5

cdr3_nt: TGTGCCAGCAGCTTAGCTGCTACACCTTCTAGCACAGATACGCAGTATTTT
cdr3_aa: CASSLAATPSSTDTQYF
d_call: .
clone_size: .
v_call: TRBV7-2
j_call: TRBJ2-3

cdr3_nt: TGTGCCAGTAGTACTCGAATGACTAGCGGGACATACAATGAGCAGTTCTTC
cdr3_aa: CASSTRMTSGTYNEQFF
d_call: TRBD2
clone_size: .
v_call: TRBV19
j_call: TRBJ2-1

cdr3_nt: TGCAGTGCTAGGCTCAGCGGGGGGGGAGAGACCCAGTACTTC
cdr3_aa: CSARLSGGGETQYF
d_call: TRBD2
clone_size: few
v_call: TRBV20-1
j_call: TRBJ2-5

cdr3_nt: TGCGCCAGCAGCTTGGCCAGAAGGGAGACTAATGAAAAACCGTTTTTT
cdr3_aa: CASSLARRETNEKPFF
d_call: .
clone_size: .
v_call: TRBV5-1
j_call: TRBJ1-4

cdr3_nt: TGTGCCAGCAGTAAGGACAGGGCTGGGGCCAACGTCCTGACTTTC
cdr3_aa: CASSKDRAGANVLTF
d_call: TRBD1
clone_size: few
v_call: TRBV12-3/TRBV12-4
j_call: TRBJ2-6

cdr3_nt: TGTGCCAGCAGCGACAGGGGGCGAGGGAACGAGCAGTACTTC
cdr3_aa: CASSDRGRGNEQYF
d_call: TRBD1
clone_size: .
v_call: TRBV7-3
j_call: TRBJ2-7

cdr3_nt: TGTGCCAGCATTCCGGGACACAACACTGAAGCTTTCTTT
cdr3_aa: CASIPGHNTEAFF
d_call: .
clone_size: once
v_call: TRBV25-1
j_call: TRBJ1-1

cdr3_nt: TGTGCCAGCAGCTTAACGGGAGGGCCGAAGTACCAAGAGACCCAGTACTTC
cdr3_aa: CASSLTGGPKYQETQYF
d_call: TRBD2
clone_size: .
v_call: TRBV7-3
j_call: TRBJ2-5

cdr3_nt: TGCAGCGTTGGGTTTCAGGGGTCACCCCTCCACTTT
cdr3_aa: CSVGFQGSPLHF
d_call: .
clone_size: .
v_call: TRBV29-1
j_call: TRBJ1-6

cdr3_nt: TGTGCCAGCAGCCAGCCCGACAGGGGAGGACAGCCCCAGCATTTT
cdr3_aa: CASSQPDRGGQPQHF
d_call: TRBD1
clone_size: few
v_call: TRBV6-6
j_call: TRBJ1-5

cdr3_nt: TGCGCCAGCAGCCCCACCCGGGGGACAGGGTATGGCTACACCTTC
cdr3_aa: CASSPTRGTGYGYTF
d_call: TRBD1
clone_size: .
v_call: TRBV10-2
j_call: TRBJ1-2

cdr3_nt: TGTGCCAGCTCACCTTATCCGGGACAGGGGTACGAGCAGTACTTC
cdr3_aa: CASSPYPGQGYEQYF
d_call: TRBD1
clone_size: .
v_call: TRBV18
j_call: TRBJ2-7

cdr3_nt: TGTGCCAGCAGCATAAGACAGGCGGGACTGTTTTTT
cdr3_aa: CASSIRQAGLFF
d_call: .
clone_size: .
v_call: TRBV21-1
j_call: TRBJ1-4

cdr3_nt: TGTGCCAGCAGTATTCCCCCGGGGAACACCGGGGAGCTGTTTTTT
cdr3_aa: CASSIPPGNTGELFF
d_call: .
clone_size: .
v_call: TRBV7-9
j_call: TRBJ2-2

cdr3_nt: TGTGCCAGCAGGACAGGGTTTCAAGAGACCCAGTACTTC
cdr3_aa: CASRTGFQETQYF
d_call: TRBD1
clone_size: .
v_call: TRBV2
j_call: TRBJ2-5

cdr3_nt: TGTGCCAGCAGCTTAGCGCTGGGGCGGAACACAGATACGCAGTATTTT
cdr3_aa: CASSLALGRNTDTQYF
d_call: .
clone_size: .
v_call: TRBV7-2
j_call: TRBJ2-3

cdr3_nt: TGTGCCAGCAGCATCAACCCGGGACTCGAACACAATGAGCAGTTCTTC
cdr3_aa: CASSINPGLEHNEQFF
d_call: .
clone_size: .
v_call: TRBV7-8
j_call: TRBJ2-1

cdr3_nt: TGTGCCAGCAGCTCCCCCGAGGGTATGGAGACCCAGTACTTC
cdr3_aa: CASSSPEGMETQYF
d_call: .
clone_size: few
v_call: TRBV11-2
j_call: TRBJ2-5

cdr3_nt: TGTGCCAGCAGCCGGCAGAGACAGGGGTTAGGAGAGACCCAGTACTTC
cdr3_aa: CASSRQRQGLGETQYF
d_call: TRBD1
clone_size: few
v_call: TRBV7-9
j_call: TRBJ2-5

cdr3_nt: TGTGCCTGGCATGCTCAGGGTTACGGCTACACCTTC
cdr3_aa: CAWHAQGYGYTF
d_call: .
clone_size: .
v_call: TRBV30
j_call: TRBJ1-2

cdr3_nt: TGTGCCAGCAGTAAGGATAACTATGGCTACACCTTC
cdr3_aa: CASSKDNYGYTF
d_call: .
clone_size: few
v_call: TRBV7-6
j_call: TRBJ1-2

cdr3_nt: TGTGCCAGCACCTCGAGGCGGGACCAAGAGACCCAGTACTTC
cdr3_aa: CASTSRRDQETQYF
d_call: .
clone_size: few
v_call: TRBV27
j_call: TRBJ2-5

cdr3_nt: TGTGCCAGCAGTTTAACTTCGGTCAGGGATATACGGGAGACCCAGTACTTC
cdr3_aa: CASSLTSVRDIRETQYF
d_call: .
clone_size: few
v_call: TRBV28
j_call: TRBJ2-5

cdr3_nt: TGTGCCAGCAGCTTTGGTTCAGATAGTAACTATGGCTACACCTTC
cdr3_aa: CASSFGSDSNYGYTF
d_call: .
clone_size: few
v_call: TRBV11-3
j_call: TRBJ1-2

cdr3_nt: TGTGCCAGCACCCCAGGGGCGCTGGGTCGCTACGAGCAGTACTTC
cdr3_aa: CASTPGALGRYEQYF
d_call: .
clone_size: few
v_call: TRBV28
j_call: TRBJ2-7

cdr3_nt: TGTGCCAGCAGCCCCTATCGACGGATTGATACGCAGTATTTT
cdr3_aa: CASSPYRRIDTQYF
d_call: .
clone_size: .
v_call: TRBV3-1
j_call: TRBJ2-3

cdr3_nt: TGCAGTGCTACGCCGGGACAGGGGGCTCATGAGCAGTTCTTC
cdr3_aa: CSATPGQGAHEQFF
d_call: TRBD1
clone_size: .
v_call: TRBV20-1
j_call: TRBJ2-1

cdr3_nt: TGTGCCAGCAGTGCGCAAGCAATAGATACGCAGTATTTT
cdr3_aa: CASSAQAIDTQYF
d_call: .
clone_size: .
v_call: TRBV25-1
j_call: TRBJ2-3

cdr3_nt: TGTGCCAGCAGTGTTATCGGGAATGAGCAGTTCTTC
cdr3_aa: CASSVIGNEQFF
d_call: .
clone_size: many
v_call: TRBV27
j_call: TRBJ2-1

cdr3_nt: TGTGCCAGCAGTGGCTTGGTCGAGCAGTACTTC
cdr3_aa: CASSGLVEQYF
d_call: .
clone_size: .
v_call: TRBV6-1
j_call: TRBJ2-7

cdr3_nt: TGTGCCACCAGCAGACGGACAGGGGGGCCCAATGAGCAGTTCTTC
cdr3_aa: CATSRRTGGPNEQFF
d_call: TRBD1
clone_size: .
v_call: TRBV15
j_call: TRBJ2-1

cdr3_nt: TGTGCCAGCAGCGGTGCTGGGGTTACAGGCAATCAGCCCCAGCATTTT
cdr3_aa: CASSGAGVTGNQPQHF
d_call: .
clone_size: .
v_call: TRBV9
j_call: TRBJ1-5

cdr3_nt: TGTGCCAGCAGGCACAATGAGGGACTAGCGGGAGGGGGGCCAGATACGCAGTATTTT
cdr3_aa: CASRHNEGLAGGGPDTQYF
d_call: TRBD2
clone_size: once
v_call: TRBV12-3/TRBV12-4
j_call: TRBJ2-3

cdr3_nt: TGTGCCAGCCGCGGCGCAGGGTATCAGCCCCAGCATTTT
cdr3_aa: CASRGAGYQPQHF
d_call: .
clone_size: once
v_call: TRBV27
j_call: TRBJ1-5

cdr3_nt: TGTGCCAGTTTGACAGGGACGGGACCTAATGAAAAACTGTTTTTT
cdr3_aa: CASLTGTGPNEKLFF
d_call: TRBD1
clone_size: .
v_call: TRBV25-1
j_call: TRBJ1-4

cdr3_nt: TGTGCCAGCAGTTTGTCAACAGCAGATACGCAGTATTTT
cdr3_aa: CASSLSTADTQYF
d_call: .
clone_size: .
v_call: TRBV27
j_call: TRBJ2-3

cdr3_nt: TGTGCCACCAGAACGACTCGGGGGGCATATAGGGTTAAAGCCAAAAACATTCAGTACTTC
cdr3_aa: CATRTTRGAYRVKAKNIQYF
d_call: .
clone_size: few
v_call: TRBV24-1
j_call: TRBJ2-4

cdr3_nt: TGTGCCAGCAGCGCGGACAGGGGTAATGAGCAGTTCTTC
cdr3_aa: CASSADRGNEQFF
d_call: TRBD1
clone_size: few
v_call: TRBV5-5
j_call: TRBJ2-1

cdr3_nt: TGCAGTGCTCCCCCCGCCGCAGGAATCTACAATGAGCAGTTCTTC
cdr3_aa: CSAPPAAGIYNEQFF
d_call: .
clone_size: .
v_call: TRBV20-1
j_call: TRBJ2-1

cdr3_nt: TGTGCCAGCAGTTTAGGAGGGAGCAACTATGGCTACACCTTC
cdr3_aa: CASSLGGSNYGYTF
d_call: .
clone_size: few
v_call: TRBV28
j_call: TRBJ1-2

cdr3_nt: TGTGCCAGCAGTTTAGGGGGGATCCAAAACATTCAGTACTTC
cdr3_aa: CASSLGGIQNIQYF
d_call: .
clone_size: few
v_call: TRBV12-3/TRBV12-4
j_call: TRBJ2-4